These 16 T cell receptor beta chains were all obtained from the same sample, sequenced in a study of blood T cell repertoires in COVID-19. Produced via immunoSEQ multiplex PCR; TCRdb's table is partial and in-frame only. Of fewer than 350,000 clones in the sample, approximately 87% were seen once. Sequencing used peripheral blood. The receptors derive from a woman younger than 45 with COVID-19, enrolled during active disease.

In its sample, this clone was seen a few times. The chain couples TRBV12-3 or TRBV12-4 to TRBJ1-1; D is ambiguous. The CDR3 contains 13 residues. The V end lost 3 bases, the J end lost 0 bases, and 5 bases lay between the germline ends. The CDR3 DNA is TGTGCCAGCAGTTTGGCACTGAACACTGAAGCTTTCTTT. Its protein product is CASSLALNTEAFF.

The chain is built from TRBV7-9 and TRBJ1-4; D remains ambiguous. V gave up 5 bases and J gave up 0 bases, with 10 bases separating them. The CDR3 is 15 amino acids. The V gene's germline CDR1 is SEHNR and CDR2 FQNEAQ (reference sequence). CDR3 region: CASSTRRATNEKLFF. The DNA for the CDR3 is TGTGCCAGCAGCACTCGGAGAGCAACTAATGAAAAACTGTTTTTT.

This clone has only one observation. The chain is built from TRBV18 and TRBJ2-1, with 7 positions matching TRBD2. Losses at the gene ends were 6 bases for V and 8 bases for J; bases not matched to a gene: 13. Germline V CDR1 and CDR2: KGHSH, LQKENI. The length of the CDR3 is 15 residues. CDR3 loop: CASSQPGGVLDEQFF. CDR3 in DNA: TGTGCCAGCTCCCAACCGGGGGGTGTTTTGGATGAGCAGTTCTTC.

The rearrangement uses TRBV5-5 and TRBJ2-3, with 10 positions matching TRBD2. V lost 0 bases to trimming and J lost 4 bases; unmatched junction nucleotides: 5. The CDR3 is 16 amino acids. Germline V CDR1 and CDR2: SGHKS, YYEKEE (reference sequence). This CDR3 reads CASSLGAGGPSDTQYF. DNA for the CDR3: TGTGCCAGCAGCTTGGGAGCGGGGGGGCCTTCAGATACGCAGTATTTT.

A note on this clone: The sample holds other DNA sequences that translate to the same CDR3. V usage is TRBV19 and J usage is TRBJ2-7, with 8 bases identical to TRBD1. CDR3 size: 14 residues. Germline assignment: CDR1 LNHDA and CDR2 SQIVND (reference sequence). The junction had 3 bases not matched to a gene; V was cut back by 3 bases and J by 2 bases. CDR3 amino acids: CASSIAGGTYEQYF. CDR3 DNA: TGTGCCAGTAGTATCGCAGGGGGCACCTACGAGCAGTACTTC.

The V and J genes are TRBV7-9 and TRBJ2-3; TRBD2 is a possible D gene (6 bases). The CDR3 runs 12 residues. The V gene's germline CDR1 is SEHNR and CDR2 FQNEAQ (reference sequence). The V gene lost 5 bases and the J gene lost 6 bases, with 9 bases spanning the gap. CDR3 amino acids: CASSGGGDTQYF. In DNA, the CDR3 is TGTGCCAGCAGCGGCGGAGGGGATACGCAGTATTTT. The full variable domain, in which reference TRBV7-9 and TRBJ2-3 provide the parts outside the CDR3, is DTGVSQNPRHKITKRGQNVTFRCDPISEHNRLYWYRQTLGQGPEFLTYFQNEAQLEKSRLLSDRFSAERPKGSFSTLEIQRTEQGDSAMYLCASSGGGDTQYFGPGTRLTVL.

The rearrangement links TRBV16 to TRBJ2-2; 8 bases map to TRBD2. CDR1 is KGHSY, CDR2 FQNENV, per germline. The CDR3 covers 15 residues. V was pared by 0 bases and J by 5 bases, with 2 bases of the junction left unmatched. CDR3 DNA sequence: TGTGCCAGCAGCCAATCGGCTAGCGGGACCGGGGAGCTGTTTTTT. It codes for CASSQSASGTGELFF.

V usage is TRBV19 and J usage is TRBJ2-3; the D is unclear. Trimming pared 1 base from V and 2 bases from J, leaving 10 bases between. The CDR3 consists of 15 residues. CDR1 and CDR2 (germline): LNHDA, SQIVND (reference sequence). CDR3 region: CASSIGAQATDTQYF. CDR3 DNA: TGTGCCAGTAGTATAGGGGCCCAAGCCACAGATACGCAGTATTTT.

The rearrangement links TRBV27 to TRBJ1-6, with D perhaps TRBD1 (5 bases). The CDR3 is 14 amino acids. Germline V gene lookup returns CDR1 MNHEY and CDR2 SMNVEV (reference sequence). V was pared by 0 bases and J by 9 bases, with 9 bases between. This CDR3 reads CASSLSGRVSPLHF. Here the CDR3 DNA reads TGTGCCAGCAGTTTATCAGGCAGGGTTTCACCCCTCCACTTT.

This clone appeared once. The chain joins TRBV7-9 to TRBJ2-1, with D perhaps matching TRBD1 (6 bases). This CDR3 is 16 amino acids long. The germline V and J ends were trimmed by 5 bases and 4 bases, with 18 bases remaining between them. The germline V gene encodes CDR1 SEHNR and CDR2 FQNEAQ (reference sequence). CDR3 DNA sequence: TGTGCCAGCAGCGAGACGGTAGGGGGTCCGTACAATGAGCAGTTCTTC. The encoded protein is CASSETVGGPYNEQFF.

The chain couples TRBV11-2 to TRBJ2-1; 8 nucleotides align to TRBD2. The CDR3 is made up of 15 amino acids. V gave up 3 bases and J gave up 5 bases; unmatched junction bases: 6. Germline CDR1 and CDR2: SGHAT and FQNNGV. CDR3 in DNA: TGTGCCAGCAGCTTTCGGGGGGGGCTCAACAATGAGCAGTTCTTC. It yields the protein CASSFRGGLNNEQFF.

The V call is TRBV4-1, the J call TRBJ2-7; 9 nucleotides line up with TRBD1. This CDR3 has 17 amino acids. Germline V lookup: CDR1 MGHRA, CDR2 YSYEKL. Germline trimming cut 0 bases from V and 2 bases from J; bases unmatched to any gene: 8. The CDR3 coding sequence is TGCGCCAGCAGCCAAGAGCTGCGGGACAGGGTGGCCTACGAGCAGTACTTC. This translates into CASSQELRDRVAYEQYF.

This rearrangement joins TRBV5-3 to TRBJ2-7; D may be TRBD1 (5 bases). TRBV5-3 is labeled an ORF, and its function is uncertain. The CDR3 length is 17 residues. V was shortened by 0 bases and J by 4 bases, with 20 bases between the two germline ends. The CDR3 here is CARSLVLWTPRPYEQYF. The CDR3 bases are TGTGCCAGAAGCTTGGTTCTTTGGACACCCAGACCATACGAGCAGTACTTC.

Only one count was recorded for this clone. The chain combines TRBV5-4 with TRBJ1-3; D is unclear. Germline V lookup: CDR1 SGHNT, CDR2 YYREEE (reference sequence). This CDR3 contains 14 residues. V lost 4 bases to trimming and J lost 0 bases, with 8 bases between them. As DNA, the CDR3 is TGTGCCAGCAGCCCCGAGAACTCTGGAAACACCATATATTTT. Protein: CASSPENSGNTIYF. The full variable domain, rest sourced from reference TRBV5-4 and TRBJ1-3, is ETGVTQSPTHLIKTRGQQVTLRCSSQSGHNTVSWYQQALGQGPQFIFQYYREEENGRGNFPPRFSGLQFPNYSSELNVNALELDDSALYLCASSPENSGNTIYFGEGSWLTVV.

V and J are TRBV3-1 (or the pseudogene TRBV3-2) and TRBJ2-7, with TRBD1 matching 7 bases. Germline V gene data show CDR1 as LGHDT and CDR2 as YNNKEL (reference sequence). V shed 4 bases, J shed 4 bases, and the junction held 19 bases outside the gene matches. The CDR3 totals 18 residues. CDR3 region: CASSPVRWATGRRYEQYF. The CDR3 coding sequence is TGTGCCAGCAGCCCGGTTCGGTGGGCGACAGGGCGAAGGTACGAGCAGTACTTC.

This clone appeared once. The chain is built from TRBV2 and TRBJ1-6; TRBD1 agrees at 9 bases. Germline V CDR1 and CDR2: SNHLY, FYNNEI. The CDR3 runs to 14 residues. The V segment lost 9 bases and the J segment 9 bases; nucleotides outside the gene matches: 9. As DNA, the CDR3 is TGTGCCAGAGCCGTGGGACAGGGAACTTCACCCCTCCACTTT. Translating it yields CARAVGQGTSPLHF. The entire variable domain, with the rest obtained from reference TRBV2 and TRBJ1-6, is as follows: EPEVTQTPSHQVTQMGQEVILRCVPISNHLYFYWYRQILGQKVEFLVSFYNNEISEKSEIFDDQFSVERPDGSNFTLKIRSTKLEDSAMYFCARAVGQGTSPLHFGNGTRLTVT.